This T cell receptor (beta chain) was documented in a study of blood T cells in healthy people across ages. Points from the study as a whole: Age advanced and TCR beta diversity per million T cells fell, roughly linearly. A strong correlation was found between TCR beta diversity and the percentage of naive T cells.

Together with a sample-barcoded 5' primer, a J-beta primer mix was included in a second PCR lasting roughly 7 to 11 cycles. Every sample produced at least 2.5 million CDR3-containing paired-end reads. TCRdb itself ran the 5' RACE reads through MiXCR, one entry per CDR3 protein. The sample includes 1.5 million to 2 million distinct CDR3 sequences, about 32% of them seen just once. For this clonotype: As yet, its antigen is unknown.

The CDR3 runs 13 residues. The V segment lost 6 bases and the J segment 7 bases; nucleotides outside the gene matches: 9. The germline V gene encodes CDR1 SQVTM and CDR2 ANQGSEA. The TCR sequence derives from a woman in her 30s in good health. The sequenced sample consisted of blood. The chain couples TRBV29-1 to TRBJ2-1; TRBD1 matches at 7 bases. The CDR3 reads CSVDNQGVNEQFF. The DNA of the CDR3 is TGCAGCGTGGACAACCAGGGGGTAAATGAGCAGTTCTTC.